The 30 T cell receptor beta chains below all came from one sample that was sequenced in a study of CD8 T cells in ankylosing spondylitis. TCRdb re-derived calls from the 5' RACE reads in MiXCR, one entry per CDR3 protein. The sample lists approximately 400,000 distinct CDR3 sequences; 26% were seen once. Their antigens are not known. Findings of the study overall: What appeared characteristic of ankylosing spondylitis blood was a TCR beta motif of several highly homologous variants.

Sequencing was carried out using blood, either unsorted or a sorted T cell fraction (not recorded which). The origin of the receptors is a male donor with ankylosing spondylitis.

The CDR3 loop is CASTNPGTLLTYNEQFF. The DNA of the CDR3 is TGCGCCAGCACGAACCCCGGGACGCTTCTGACCTACAATGAGCAGTTCTTC. V gene TRBV5-1 combines with J gene TRBJ2-1, with D possibly being TRBD1 or TRBD2 (5 bases each). Trimming cost V 6 bases and J 2 bases, with 21 bases left between them. Germline assignment: CDR1 SGHRS and CDR2 YFSETQ. The CDR3 length is 17 residues.

The CDR3 sequence: CASSLEWGSSYNEQFF. Written as DNA, the CDR3 is TGCGCCAGCAGCTTGGAATGGGGCAGCTCCTACAATGAGCAGTTCTTC. The genes are TRBV5-1 and TRBJ2-1; D is perhaps TRBD1 (5 bases). Germline assignment: CDR1 SGHRS and CDR2 YFSETQ. This CDR3 has 16 residues. The V and J ends lost 0 bases and 0 bases respectively, with 10 bases between them.

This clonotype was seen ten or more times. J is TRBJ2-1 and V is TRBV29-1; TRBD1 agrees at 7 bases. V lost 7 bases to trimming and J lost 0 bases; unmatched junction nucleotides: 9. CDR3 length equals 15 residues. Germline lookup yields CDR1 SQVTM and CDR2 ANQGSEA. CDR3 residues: CSATPPGGSYNEQFF. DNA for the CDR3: TGCAGCGCAACTCCGCCAGGGGGCTCCTACAATGAGCAGTTCTTC.

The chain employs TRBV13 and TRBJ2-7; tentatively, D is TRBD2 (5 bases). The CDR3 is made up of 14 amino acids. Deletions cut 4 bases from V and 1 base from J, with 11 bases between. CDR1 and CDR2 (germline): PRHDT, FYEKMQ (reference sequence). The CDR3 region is CASSSASGSYEQYF. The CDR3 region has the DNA TGTGCCAGCAGCTCAGCGAGCGGTTCCTACGAGCAGTACTTC.

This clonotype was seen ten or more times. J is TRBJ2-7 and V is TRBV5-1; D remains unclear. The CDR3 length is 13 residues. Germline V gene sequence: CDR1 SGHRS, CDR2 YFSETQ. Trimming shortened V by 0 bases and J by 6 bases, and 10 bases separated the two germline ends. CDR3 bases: TGCGCCAGCAGCTTGGGGGGAACCGGCGAGCAGTACTTC. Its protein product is CASSLGGTGEQYF.

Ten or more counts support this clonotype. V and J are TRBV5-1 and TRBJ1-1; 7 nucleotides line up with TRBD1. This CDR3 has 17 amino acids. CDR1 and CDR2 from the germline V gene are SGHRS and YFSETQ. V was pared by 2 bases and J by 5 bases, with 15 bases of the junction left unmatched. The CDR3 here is CASSFSGTASEGTEAFF. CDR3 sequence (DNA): TGCGCCAGCAGCTTCTCTGGGACAGCCTCTGAGGGTACTGAAGCTTTCTTT.

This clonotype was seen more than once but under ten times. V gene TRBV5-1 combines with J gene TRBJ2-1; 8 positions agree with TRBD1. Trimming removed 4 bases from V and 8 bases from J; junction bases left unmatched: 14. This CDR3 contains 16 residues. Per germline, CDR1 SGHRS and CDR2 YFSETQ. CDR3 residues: CASSRTGQARIDEQFF. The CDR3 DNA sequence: TGCGCCAGCAGCCGGACGGGACAGGCCAGGATAGATGAGCAGTTCTTC.

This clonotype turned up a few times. The chain's CDR3 is CASSTGGSADTQYF. The CDR3 DNA reads as TGTGCCAGCAGTACAGGTGGGAGTGCAGATACGCAGTATTTT. The V call is TRBV4-2, the J call TRBJ2-3; the D call may be TRBD1 or TRBD2 (5 bases each). Trimming took 6 bases from V and 4 from J, leaving 14 bases between them. CDR1 is LGHNA and CDR2 is YNFKEQ in the germline V gene. The CDR3 runs 14 residues.

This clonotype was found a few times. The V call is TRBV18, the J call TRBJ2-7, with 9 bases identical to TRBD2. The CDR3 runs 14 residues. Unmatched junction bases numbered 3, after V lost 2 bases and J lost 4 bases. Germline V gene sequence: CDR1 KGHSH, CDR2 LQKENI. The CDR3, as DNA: TGTGCCAGCTCACCAGCGGGAGGGTTATACGAGCAGTACGTC. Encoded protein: CASSPAGGLYEQYV.

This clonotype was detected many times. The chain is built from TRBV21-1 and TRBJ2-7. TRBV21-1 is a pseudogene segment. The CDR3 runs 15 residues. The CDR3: CASSKEAGRPYEQYV. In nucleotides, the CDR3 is TGTGCCAGCAGCAAAGAGGCAGGGAGACCCTACGAGCAGTACGTC.

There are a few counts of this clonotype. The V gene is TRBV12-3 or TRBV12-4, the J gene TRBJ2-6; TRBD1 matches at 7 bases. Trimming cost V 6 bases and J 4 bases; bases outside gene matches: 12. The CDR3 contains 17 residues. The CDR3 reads CASRSDTGDSGANVLTF. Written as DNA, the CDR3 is TGTGCCAGCAGATCCGATACAGGGGATTCAGGGGCCAACGTCCTGACTTTC.

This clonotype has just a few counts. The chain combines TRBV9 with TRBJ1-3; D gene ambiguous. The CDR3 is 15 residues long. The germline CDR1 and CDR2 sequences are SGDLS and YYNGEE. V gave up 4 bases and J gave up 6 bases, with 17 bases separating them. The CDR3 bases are TGTGCCAGCAGCCCAAGACCCCTCAACGTAAACACCATATATTTT. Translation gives CASSPRPLNVNTIYF.

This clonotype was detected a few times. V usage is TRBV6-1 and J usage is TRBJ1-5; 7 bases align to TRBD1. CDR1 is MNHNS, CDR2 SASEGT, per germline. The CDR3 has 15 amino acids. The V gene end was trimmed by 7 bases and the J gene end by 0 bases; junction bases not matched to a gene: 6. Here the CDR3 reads CASNRQGLSNQPQHF. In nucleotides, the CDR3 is TGTGCCAGCAACCGACAGGGTCTTAGCAATCAGCCCCAGCATTTT.

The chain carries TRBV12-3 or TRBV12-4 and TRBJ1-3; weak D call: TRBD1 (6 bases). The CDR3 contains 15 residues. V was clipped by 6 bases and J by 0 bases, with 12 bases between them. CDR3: CASRTTGLSGNTIYF. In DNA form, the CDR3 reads TGTGCCAGCAGAACAACAGGGCTCTCTGGAAACACCATATATTTT.

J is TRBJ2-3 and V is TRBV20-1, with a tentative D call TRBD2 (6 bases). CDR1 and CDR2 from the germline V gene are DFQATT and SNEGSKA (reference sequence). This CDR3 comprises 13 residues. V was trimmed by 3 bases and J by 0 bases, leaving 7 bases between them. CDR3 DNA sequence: TGCAGTGCTAGGGGGACTAGCACAGATACGCAGTATTTT. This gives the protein CSARGTSTDTQYF.

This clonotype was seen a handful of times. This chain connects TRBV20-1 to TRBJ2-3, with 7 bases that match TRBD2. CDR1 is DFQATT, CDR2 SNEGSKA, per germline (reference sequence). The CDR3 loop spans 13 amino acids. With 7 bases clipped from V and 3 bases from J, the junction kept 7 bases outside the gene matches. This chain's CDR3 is CSGERDGTDTQYF. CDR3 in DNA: TGCAGTGGCGAGCGGGATGGAACAGATACGCAGTATTTT.

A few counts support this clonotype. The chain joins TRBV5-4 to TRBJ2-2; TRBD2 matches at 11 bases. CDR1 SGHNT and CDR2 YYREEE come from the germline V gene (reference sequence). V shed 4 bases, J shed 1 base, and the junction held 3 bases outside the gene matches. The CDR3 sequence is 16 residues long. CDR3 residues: CASSGGTSGNTGELFF. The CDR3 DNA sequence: TGTGCCAGCAGCGGAGGGACTAGCGGGAACACCGGGGAGCTGTTTTTT.

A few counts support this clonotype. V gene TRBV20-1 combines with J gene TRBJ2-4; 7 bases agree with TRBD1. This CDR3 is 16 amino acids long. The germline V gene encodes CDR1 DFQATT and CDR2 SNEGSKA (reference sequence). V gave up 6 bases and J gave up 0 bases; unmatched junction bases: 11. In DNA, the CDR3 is TGCAGTGCCCTTGGGACAGTTGAACTAGCCAAAAACATTCAGTACTTC. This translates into CSALGTVELAKNIQYF.

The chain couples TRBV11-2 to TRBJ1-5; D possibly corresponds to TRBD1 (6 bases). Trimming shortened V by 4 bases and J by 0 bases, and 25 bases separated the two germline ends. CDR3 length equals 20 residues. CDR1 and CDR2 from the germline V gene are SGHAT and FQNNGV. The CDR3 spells CASSSVSGEQSAYSNQPQHF. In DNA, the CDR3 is TGTGCCAGCAGCTCGGTCTCAGGGGAACAAAGTGCATATAGCAATCAGCCCCAGCATTTT.

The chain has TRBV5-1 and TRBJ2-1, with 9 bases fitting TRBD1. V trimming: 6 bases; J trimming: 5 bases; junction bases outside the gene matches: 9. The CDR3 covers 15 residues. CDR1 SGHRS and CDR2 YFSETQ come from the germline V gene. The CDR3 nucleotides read TGCGCCAGCACCCCCGGGACAGGGTCAAACAATGAGCAGTTCTTC. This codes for CASTPGTGSNNEQFF.

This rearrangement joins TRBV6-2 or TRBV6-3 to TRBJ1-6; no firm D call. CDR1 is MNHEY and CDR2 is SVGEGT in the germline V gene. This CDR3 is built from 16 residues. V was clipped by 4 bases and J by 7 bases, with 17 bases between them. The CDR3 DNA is TGTGCCAGCAGTTCCTACCCGGGATCGGCGAATTCACCCCTCCACTTT. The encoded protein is CASSSYPGSANSPLHF.

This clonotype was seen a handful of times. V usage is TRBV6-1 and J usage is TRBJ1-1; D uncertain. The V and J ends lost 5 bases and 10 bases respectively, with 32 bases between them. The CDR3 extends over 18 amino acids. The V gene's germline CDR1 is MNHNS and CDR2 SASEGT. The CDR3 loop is CASSLIPPSESRGSVAFF. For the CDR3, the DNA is TGTGCCAGCAGTCTTATTCCCCCATCGGAATCCAGAGGGAGTGTAGCTTTCTTT.

CDR3 sequence reads: CASGEGVSGNTIYF. The CDR3 coding sequence is TGTGCCAGCGGCGAGGGGGTCTCTGGAAACACCATATATTTT. The chain has TRBV7-6 and TRBJ1-3, with a weak D call TRBD1 (6 bases). CDR1 is SGHVS, CDR2 FNYEAQ, per germline. The V end lost 8 bases, the J end lost 0 bases, and 11 bases lay between the germline ends. The CDR3 covers 14 residues.

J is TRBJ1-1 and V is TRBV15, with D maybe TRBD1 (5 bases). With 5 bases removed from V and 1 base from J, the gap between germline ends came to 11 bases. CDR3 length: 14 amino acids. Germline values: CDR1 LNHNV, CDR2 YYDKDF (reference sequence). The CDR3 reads CATSEARGNTEAFF. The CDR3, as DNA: TGTGCCACCAGCGAGGCTAGGGGGAACACTGAAGCTTTCTTT.

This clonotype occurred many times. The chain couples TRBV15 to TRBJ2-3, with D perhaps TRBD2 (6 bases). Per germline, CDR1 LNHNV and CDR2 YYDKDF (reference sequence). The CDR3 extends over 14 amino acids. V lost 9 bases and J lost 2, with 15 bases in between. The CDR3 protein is CATGVGGYTDTQYF. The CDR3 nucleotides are TGTGCCACGGGTGTGGGGGGTTACACAGATACGCAGTATTTT.

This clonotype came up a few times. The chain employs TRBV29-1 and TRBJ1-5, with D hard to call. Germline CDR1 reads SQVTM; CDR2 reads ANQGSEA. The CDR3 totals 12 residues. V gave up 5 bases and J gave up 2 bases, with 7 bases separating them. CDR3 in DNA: TGCAGCGTTAGGCACGGCAATCAGCCCCAGCATTTT. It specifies CSVRHGNQPQHF.

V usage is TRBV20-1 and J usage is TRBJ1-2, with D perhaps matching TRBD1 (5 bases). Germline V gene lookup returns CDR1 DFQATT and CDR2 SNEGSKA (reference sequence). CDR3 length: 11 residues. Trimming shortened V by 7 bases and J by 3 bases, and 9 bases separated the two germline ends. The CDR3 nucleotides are TGCAGTGTTCAACAGGACTATGGCTACACCTTC. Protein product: CSVQQDYGYTF.

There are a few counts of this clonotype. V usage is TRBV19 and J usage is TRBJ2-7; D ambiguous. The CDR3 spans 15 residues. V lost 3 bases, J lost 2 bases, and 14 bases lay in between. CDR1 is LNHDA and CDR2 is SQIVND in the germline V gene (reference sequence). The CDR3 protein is CASSIKALRAYEQYV. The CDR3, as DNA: TGTGCCAGTAGTATTAAGGCGTTACGGGCCTACGAGCAGTACGTC.

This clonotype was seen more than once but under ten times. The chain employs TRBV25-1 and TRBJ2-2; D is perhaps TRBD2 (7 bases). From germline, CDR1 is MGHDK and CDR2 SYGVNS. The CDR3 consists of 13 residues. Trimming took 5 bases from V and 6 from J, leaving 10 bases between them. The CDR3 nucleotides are TGTGCCAGCAGTCGGGGGGCGCCCGGGGAGCTGTTTTTT. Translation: CASSRGAPGELFF.

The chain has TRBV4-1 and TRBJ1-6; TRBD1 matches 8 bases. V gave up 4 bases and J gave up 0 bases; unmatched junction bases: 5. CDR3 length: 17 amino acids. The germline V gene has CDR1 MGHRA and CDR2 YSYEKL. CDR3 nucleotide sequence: TGCGCCAGCAGCCTGGCTGGACAGGGCTCCTATAATTCACCCCTCCACTTT. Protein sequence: CASSLAGQGSYNSPLHF.